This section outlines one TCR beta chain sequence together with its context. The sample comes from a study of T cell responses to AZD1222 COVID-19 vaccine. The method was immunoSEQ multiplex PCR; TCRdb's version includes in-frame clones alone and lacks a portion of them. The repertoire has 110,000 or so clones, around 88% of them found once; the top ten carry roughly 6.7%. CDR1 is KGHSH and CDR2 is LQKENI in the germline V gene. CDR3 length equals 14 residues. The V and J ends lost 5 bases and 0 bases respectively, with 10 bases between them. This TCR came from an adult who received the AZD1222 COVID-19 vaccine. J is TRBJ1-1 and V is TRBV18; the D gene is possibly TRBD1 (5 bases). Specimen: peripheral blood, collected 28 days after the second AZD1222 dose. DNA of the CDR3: TGTGCCAGCTCATACGACAGCTTGAACACTGAAGCTTTCTTT. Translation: CASSYDSLNTEAFF.